This note documents a single TCR beta chain sequence. Antigen: not known. This specimen belongs to a study of blood T cell dynamics during melanoma immunotherapy. In the study overall: First-line therapy was either pembrolizumab or nivolumab with ipilimumab for metastatic melanoma.

V lost 2 bases to trimming and J lost 5 bases; unmatched junction nucleotides: 7. The CDR3 consists of 16 residues. The germline CDR1 and CDR2 sequences are SGDLS and YYNGEE. Sample time point: week 3, after first cycle of checkpoint inhibitor. One draw preceded checkpoint blockade; another followed its first cycle at week 3. Prior systemic cancer therapy, immunosuppressant use and other active malignancies excluded patients. Assay: immunoSEQ multiplex PCR; the TCRdb copy retains only in-frame clones and omits some. The sample yields roughly 10,000 clones, 80% seen once. Study outcomes and limitations: The study could not tell melanoma-specific clones from general immune activation.

The starting material was blood, obtained from a patient treated with checkpoint blockade. This chain uses TRBV9 with TRBJ2-4, with TRBD1 identical over 10 bases. This receptor was obtained from a human donor with melanoma. This chain's CDR3 is CASSVGTGDGENIQYF. CDR3 sequence (DNA): TGTGCCAGCAGCGTGGGGACAGGGGATGGGGAAAACATTCAGTACTTC.